This T cell receptor beta chain was identified during a study of blood T cell repertoires in COVID-19. In the study overall: Samples taken during acute and convalescent COVID-19 were collected in the United States, Italy and Spain. T cells, B-cell-depleted T cells, or PBMCs supplied cDNA or gDNA.

The authors' processing: Amplification of reference gene primers was used by the study to estimate nucleated cell counts. TCRdb's copy holds only in-frame clones and misses some; the assay was immunoSEQ multiplex PCR. The D gene and trimming were derived from the DNA, and the V and J assignments and clone size from that table. The sample holds 250,000 to 350,000 clones, about 88% seen once. Patients of the Seattle cohort, enrolled during active infection, were followed longitudinally. Trimming at V came to 4 bases and at J to 5 bases, leaving 4 bases not matched to a gene. CDR3 length: 15 residues. CDR1 MNHEY and CDR2 SMNVEV come from the germline V gene (reference sequence).

This receptor was taken from a human donor with COVID-19, enrolled during active disease. The donor label of this sample is uncertain. The sequencing sample was made of peripheral blood. The genes are TRBV27 and TRBJ2-1, with TRBD2 matching 11 bases. CDR3 coding DNA: TGTGCCAGCAGTTCACTAGCGGGAGCCCACAATGAGCAGTTCTTC. Translation: CASSSLAGAHNEQFF.